This TCR beta chain derives from a study of prognosis after radiotherapy for stage I lung cancer (dated by TCRdb to about 2021). With respect to the entire study: Between April 2018 and January 2019, some 18 patients with stage I NSCLC were enrolled in Nanjing, China. Peripheral blood TCR beta repertoires were profiled in stage I NSCLC patients before and after stereotactic body radiotherapy, and the repertoires were related to distant failure. The cohort included about 12 men and about six women, with a median age of almost 75 years and a range of about 53 to 85 years. Some twelve patients had adenocarcinoma and 6 or 7 had squamous cell carcinoma as the tumor histology. All patients were considered medically inoperable, owing to comorbidities in some 11 and refusal of surgery in over five. Patients with newly diagnosed primary stage I lung tumors numbered approximately 14, with five others having oligometastatic NSCLC after surgical resection of the primary tumor. Image-guided IMRT or VMAT was used to deliver SBRT in 3 to 5 fractions at a biologically effective dose of at least 100 Gy. Concurrent therapy was not administered to any patient alongside SBRT. The study sequenced around 38 blood samples from roughly 20 patients, one before and one after SBRT per patient. About 20% of the 19 patients developed distant metastases after SBRT, at a median of roughly seven months; the other 15 showed no significant progression.

Two rounds of multiplex PCR on genomic DNA were used to amplify the TCR beta CDR3 region. In the first PCR round, primers specific to each TRBV and TRBJ gene were used, and the primer sequences were filed in Chinese patent CN105087789A. Universal primers were used in the second PCR round. The Roche High Pure PCR Template Preparation Kit was used to extract genomic DNA from the frozen PBMCs. Paired-end sequencing with 151 bp reads was performed on the libraries using an Illumina HiSeq 3000. Concerning the study's data processing: CutAdapt was used to remove raw reads lacking the multiplex PCR primer sequences. PEAR was used to merge high-quality paired reads into contigs. TRB V, D and J gene segments were assigned to each contig with MiXCR by alignment to reference sequences. CDR3 sequences were clustered by base quality and sequence similarity to remove sequencing errors. Diversity was measured as Shannon entropy normalized by the natural log of productive TCR sequence number. One minus Shannon entropy divided by the natural log of the number of unique clonotypes was used as the definition of clonality. Progression-free survival cut-offs for repertoire metrics were chosen using the Youden index of ROC curves, with analyses run in R 3.5.3. Using fastp trimming at Q25 and MiXCR clonotype assembly, TCRdb reanalyzed the public sequencing data and kept in-frame beta chains. CDR3 protein duplicates are merged, each entry listing the most common genes and DNA. These V and J calls are TCRdb output, not the study's own analysis. The sample contains about 19,000 distinct CDR3 sequences, about 27% of them found a single time. The ten largest clones capture about 20% of the sample.

A history of other malignancies or of prior chemotherapy or radiotherapy was absent in all patients, and node-negative disease was shown on CT and PET/CT in all patients. At each of the two time points, 5 to 6 milliliters of peripheral venous blood were collected into EDTA tubes. Ficoll-Paque Plus density-gradient centrifugation was used to isolate PBMCs. Right after collection, samples were kept at -80 degrees C until analysis. What the research found in general, with its limitations: Post-SBRT Shannon entropy and its change from baseline were lower in patients who developed distant metastases; baseline Shannon entropy was not associated with metastases. Limitations of the study included a small cohort and short follow-up, and the study findings need independent validation. No determination of tumor specificity was made for expanded TCR clones. Unique TCR clone counts fell after SBRT (median around 11,000 before versus several thousand after; Wilcoxon paired P=0.011). Differences in TRBV and TRBJ usage frequencies by metastasis status were reportedly observed in two V genes at baseline and in roughly ten V and two J genes after SBRT. All reported P values were unadjusted for multiple comparisons.

This clonotype was counted at least ten times. No cognate antigen has been identified for it. There are no base qualities to consult, and no much larger clone falls within one base. This material consisted of PBMCs, taken before or after stereotactic body radiation therapy (not recorded which). This TCR was recovered from a donor over 45 with non-small cell lung cancer.

In nucleotides, the sequence is TGTGCCAGCTTAGCGGGAGCCTCCTACGAGCAGTACTTC. This gives the protein CASLAGASYEQYF. This chain is built from TRBV6-1 and TRBJ2-7; the junction holds 9 bases that match TRBD2. The CDR3, from cysteine to phenylalanine, totals 13 residues. Only CDR3 DNA is held: 39 bases, read in frame from base 1. From a lookup of the germline V gene, CDR1 and CDR2 are MNHNS and SASEGT. V ends up 8 bases short and J 0 bases short, with an unmatched junction base count of 2.